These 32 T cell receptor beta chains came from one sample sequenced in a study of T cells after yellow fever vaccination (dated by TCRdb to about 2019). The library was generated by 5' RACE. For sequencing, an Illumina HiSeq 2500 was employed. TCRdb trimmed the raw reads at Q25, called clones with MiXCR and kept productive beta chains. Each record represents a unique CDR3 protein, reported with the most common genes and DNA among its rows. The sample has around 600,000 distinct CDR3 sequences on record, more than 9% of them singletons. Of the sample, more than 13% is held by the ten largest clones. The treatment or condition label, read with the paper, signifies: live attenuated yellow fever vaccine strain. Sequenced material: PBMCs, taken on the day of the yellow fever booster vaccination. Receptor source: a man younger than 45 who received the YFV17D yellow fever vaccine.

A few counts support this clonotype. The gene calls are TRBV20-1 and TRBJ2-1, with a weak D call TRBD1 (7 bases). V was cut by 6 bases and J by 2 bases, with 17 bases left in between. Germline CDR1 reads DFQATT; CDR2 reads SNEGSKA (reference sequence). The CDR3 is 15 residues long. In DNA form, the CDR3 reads TGCAGTGCCAAAGGGGGCGGGGACCCCTACAATGAGCAGTTCTTC. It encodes CSAKGGGDPYNEQFF.

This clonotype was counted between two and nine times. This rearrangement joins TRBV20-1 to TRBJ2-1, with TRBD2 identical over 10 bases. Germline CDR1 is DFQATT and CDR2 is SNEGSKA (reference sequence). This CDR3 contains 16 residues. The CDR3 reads CSTLPPSGSSYNEQFF. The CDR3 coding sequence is TGCAGCACCCTTCCGCCTAGCGGGAGTTCCTACAATGAGCAGTTCTTC.

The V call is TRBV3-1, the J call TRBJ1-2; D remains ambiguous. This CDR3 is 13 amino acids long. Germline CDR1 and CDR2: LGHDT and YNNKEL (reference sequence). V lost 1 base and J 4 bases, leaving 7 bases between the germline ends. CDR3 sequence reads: CASSQGSTYGYTF. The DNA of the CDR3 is TGTGCCAGCAGCCAAGGGTCCACCTATGGCTACACCTTC.

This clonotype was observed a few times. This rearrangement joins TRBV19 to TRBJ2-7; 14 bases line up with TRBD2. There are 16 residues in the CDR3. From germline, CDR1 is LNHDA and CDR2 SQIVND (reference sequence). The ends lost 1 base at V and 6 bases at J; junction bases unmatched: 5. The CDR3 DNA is TGTGCCAGTAGTATAGCGGGACTAGCGGGAGCAATCGAGCAGTACTTC. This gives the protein CASSIAGLAGAIEQYF.

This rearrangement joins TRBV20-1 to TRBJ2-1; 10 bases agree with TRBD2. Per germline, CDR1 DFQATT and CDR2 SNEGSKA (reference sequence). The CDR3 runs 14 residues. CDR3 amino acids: CTPLLAGRDNEQFF. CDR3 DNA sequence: TGCACCCCTTTACTAGCGGGAAGGGACAATGAGCAGTTCTTC.

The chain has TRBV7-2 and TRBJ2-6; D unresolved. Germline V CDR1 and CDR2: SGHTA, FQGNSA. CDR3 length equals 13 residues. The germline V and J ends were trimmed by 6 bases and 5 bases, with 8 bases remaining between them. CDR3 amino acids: CASSEGWANVLTF. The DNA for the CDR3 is TGTGCCAGCAGTGAAGGGTGGGCCAACGTCCTGACTTTC.

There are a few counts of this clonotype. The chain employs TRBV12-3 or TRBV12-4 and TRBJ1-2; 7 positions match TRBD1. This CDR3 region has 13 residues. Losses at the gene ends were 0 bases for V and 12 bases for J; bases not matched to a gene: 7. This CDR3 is CASSLAQDRDNTF. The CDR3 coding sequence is TGTGCCAGCAGTTTAGCCCAAGACAGGGATAACACCTTC.

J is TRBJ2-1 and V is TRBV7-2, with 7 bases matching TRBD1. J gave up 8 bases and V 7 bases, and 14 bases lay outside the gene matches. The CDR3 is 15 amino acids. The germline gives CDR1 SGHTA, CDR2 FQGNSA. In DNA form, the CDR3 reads TGTGCCAGCAACACGGGACAGCCATTCTCTGATGAGCAGTTCTTC. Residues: CASNTGQPFSDEQFF.

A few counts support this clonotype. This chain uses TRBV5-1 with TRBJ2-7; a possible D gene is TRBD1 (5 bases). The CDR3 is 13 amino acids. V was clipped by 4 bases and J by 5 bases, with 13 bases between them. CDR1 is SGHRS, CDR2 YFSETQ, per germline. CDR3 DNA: TGCGCCAGCAGCCCCAGGCAGGGTAACGAGCAGTACTTC. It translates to CASSPRQGNEQYF.

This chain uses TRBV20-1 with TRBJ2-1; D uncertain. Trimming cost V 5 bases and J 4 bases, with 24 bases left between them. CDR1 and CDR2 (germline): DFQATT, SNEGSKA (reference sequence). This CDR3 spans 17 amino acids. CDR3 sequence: CSASTLGVVGLYNEQFF. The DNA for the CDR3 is TGCAGTGCTTCCACCCTTGGGGTCGTGGGGTTATACAATGAGCAGTTCTTC.

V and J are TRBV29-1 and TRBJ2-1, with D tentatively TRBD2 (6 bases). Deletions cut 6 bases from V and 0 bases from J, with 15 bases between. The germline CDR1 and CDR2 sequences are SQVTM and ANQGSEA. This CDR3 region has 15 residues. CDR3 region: CSVRLGTYSYNEQFF. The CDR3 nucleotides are TGCAGCGTACGTCTGGGGACTTACTCCTACAATGAGCAGTTCTTC.

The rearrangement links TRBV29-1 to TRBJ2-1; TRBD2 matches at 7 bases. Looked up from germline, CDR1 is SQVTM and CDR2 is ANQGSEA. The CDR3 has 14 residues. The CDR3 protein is CTYGRAGSYNEQFF. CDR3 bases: TGCACCTATGGGAGGGCCGGCTCCTACAATGAGCAGTTCTTC.

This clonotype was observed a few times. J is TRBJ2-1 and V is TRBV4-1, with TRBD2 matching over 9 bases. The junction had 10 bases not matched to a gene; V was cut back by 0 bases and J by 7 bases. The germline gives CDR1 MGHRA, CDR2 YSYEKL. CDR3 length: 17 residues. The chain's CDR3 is CASSQEGYGGRANEQFF. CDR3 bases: TGCGCCAGCAGCCAAGAGGGGTACGGCGGGAGGGCTAATGAGCAGTTCTTC.

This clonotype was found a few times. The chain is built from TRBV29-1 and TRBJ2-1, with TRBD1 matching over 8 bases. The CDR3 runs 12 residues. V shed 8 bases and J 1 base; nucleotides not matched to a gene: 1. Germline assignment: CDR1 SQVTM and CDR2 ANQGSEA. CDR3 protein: CSYRGSYNEQFF. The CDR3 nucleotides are TGCAGCTACAGGGGGTCCTACAATGAGCAGTTCTTC.

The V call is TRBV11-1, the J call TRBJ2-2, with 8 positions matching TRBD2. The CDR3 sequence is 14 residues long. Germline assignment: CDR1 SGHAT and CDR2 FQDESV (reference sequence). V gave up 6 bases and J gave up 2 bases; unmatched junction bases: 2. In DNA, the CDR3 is TGTGCCAGCAGGGTAGCGGGAAACACCGGGGAGCTGTTTTTT. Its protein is CASRVAGNTGELFF.

The CDR3 sequence: CASSGTNNEQFF. For the CDR3, the DNA is TGTGCCAGCAGCGGGACCAACAATGAGCAGTTCTTC. This chain uses TRBV6-5 with TRBJ2-1; tentatively, D is TRBD1 or TRBD2 (5 bases each). V was pared by 6 bases and J by 5 bases, with 8 bases between. The CDR3 runs to 12 residues. Germline V lookup: CDR1 MNHEY, CDR2 SVGAGI.

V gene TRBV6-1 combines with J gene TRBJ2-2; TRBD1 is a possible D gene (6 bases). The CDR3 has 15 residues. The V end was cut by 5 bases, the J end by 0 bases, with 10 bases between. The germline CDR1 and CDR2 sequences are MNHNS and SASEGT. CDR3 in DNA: TGTGCCAGCAGTCGGGACACTTCGAACACCGGGGAGCTGTTTTTT. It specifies CASSRDTSNTGELFF.

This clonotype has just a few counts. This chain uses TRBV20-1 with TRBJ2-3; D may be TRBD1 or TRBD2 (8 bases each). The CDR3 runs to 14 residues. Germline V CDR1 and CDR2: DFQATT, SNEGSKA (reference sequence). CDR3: CARLGQGGRDTQYF. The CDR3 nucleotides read TGCGCTCGATTAGGACAGGGCGGGAGGGATACGCAGTATTTT.

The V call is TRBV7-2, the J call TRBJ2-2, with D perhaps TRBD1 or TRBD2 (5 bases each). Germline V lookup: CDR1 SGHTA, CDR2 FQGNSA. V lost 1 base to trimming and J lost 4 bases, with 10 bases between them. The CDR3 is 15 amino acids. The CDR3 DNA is TGTGCCAGCAGCTTAGTGATTGGGGGCACCGGGGAGCTGTTTTTT. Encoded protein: CASSLVIGGTGELFF.

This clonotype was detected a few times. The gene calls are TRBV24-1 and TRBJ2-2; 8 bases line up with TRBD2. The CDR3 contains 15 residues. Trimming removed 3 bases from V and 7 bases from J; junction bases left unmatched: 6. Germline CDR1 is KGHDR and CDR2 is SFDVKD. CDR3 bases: TGTGCCACCAGTGATCCCCGGGAGGGCGTCGGGGAGCTGTTTTTT. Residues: CATSDPREGVGELFF.

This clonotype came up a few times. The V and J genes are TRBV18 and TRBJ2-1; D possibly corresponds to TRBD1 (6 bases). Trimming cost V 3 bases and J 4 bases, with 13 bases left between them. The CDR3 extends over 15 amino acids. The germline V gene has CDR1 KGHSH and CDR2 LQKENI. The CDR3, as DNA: TGTGCCAGCTCACCTCAGGGGATAGCATACAATGAGCAGTTCTTC. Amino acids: CASSPQGIAYNEQFF.

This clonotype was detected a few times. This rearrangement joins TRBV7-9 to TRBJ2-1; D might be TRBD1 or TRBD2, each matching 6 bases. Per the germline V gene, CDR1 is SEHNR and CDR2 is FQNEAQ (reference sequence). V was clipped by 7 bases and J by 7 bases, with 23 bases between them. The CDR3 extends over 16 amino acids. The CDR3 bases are TGTGCCAGCATCCGAGGGGGGTCCGGACTCACGAATGAGCAGTTCTTC. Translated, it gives CASIRGGSGLTNEQFF.

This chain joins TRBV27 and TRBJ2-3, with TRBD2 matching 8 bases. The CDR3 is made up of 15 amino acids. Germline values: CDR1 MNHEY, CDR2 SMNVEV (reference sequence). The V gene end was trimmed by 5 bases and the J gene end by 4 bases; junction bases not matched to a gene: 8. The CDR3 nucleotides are TGTGCCAGCAGTACCCATAGCGGGATCTCAGATACGCAGTATTTT. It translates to CASSTHSGISDTQYF.

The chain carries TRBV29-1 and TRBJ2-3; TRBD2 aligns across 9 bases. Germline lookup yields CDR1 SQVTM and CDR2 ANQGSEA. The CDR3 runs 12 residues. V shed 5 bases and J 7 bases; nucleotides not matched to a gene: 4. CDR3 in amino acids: CSVILAGNTQYF. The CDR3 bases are TGCAGCGTTATTCTAGCGGGAAATACGCAGTATTTT.

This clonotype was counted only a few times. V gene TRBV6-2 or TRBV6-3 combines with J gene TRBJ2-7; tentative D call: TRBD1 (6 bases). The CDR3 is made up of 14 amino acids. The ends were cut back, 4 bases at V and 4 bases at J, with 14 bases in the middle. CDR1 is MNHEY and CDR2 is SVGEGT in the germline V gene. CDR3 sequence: CASSSRTETYEQYF. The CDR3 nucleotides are TGTGCCAGCAGTTCCCGGACAGAGACGTACGAGCAGTACTTC.

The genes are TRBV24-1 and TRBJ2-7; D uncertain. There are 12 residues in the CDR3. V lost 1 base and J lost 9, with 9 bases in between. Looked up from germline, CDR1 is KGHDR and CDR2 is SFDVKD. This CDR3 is CATSDLGPRQYF. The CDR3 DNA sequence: TGTGCCACCAGTGATTTAGGGCCTCGGCAGTACTTC.

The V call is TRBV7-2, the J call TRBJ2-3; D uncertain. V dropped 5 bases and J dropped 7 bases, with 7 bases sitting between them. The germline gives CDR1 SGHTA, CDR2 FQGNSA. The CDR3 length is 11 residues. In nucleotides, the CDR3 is TGTGCCAGCAGCCCGAGCAATACGCAGTATTTT. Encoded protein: CASSPSNTQYF. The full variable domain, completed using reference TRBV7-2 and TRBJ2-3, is GAGVSQSPSNKVTEKGKDVELRCDPISGHTALYWYRQSLGQGLEFLIYFQGNSAPDKSGLPSDRFSAERTGGSVSTLTIQRTQQEDSAVYLCASSPSNTQYFGPGTRLTVL.

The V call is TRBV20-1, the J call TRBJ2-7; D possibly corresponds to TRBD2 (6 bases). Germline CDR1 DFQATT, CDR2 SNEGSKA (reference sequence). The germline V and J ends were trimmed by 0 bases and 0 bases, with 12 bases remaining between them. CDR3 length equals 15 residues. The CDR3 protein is CSARDPREPSYEQYF. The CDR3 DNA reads TGCAGTGCTAGAGATCCGCGGGAACCCTCCTACGAGCAGTACTTC.

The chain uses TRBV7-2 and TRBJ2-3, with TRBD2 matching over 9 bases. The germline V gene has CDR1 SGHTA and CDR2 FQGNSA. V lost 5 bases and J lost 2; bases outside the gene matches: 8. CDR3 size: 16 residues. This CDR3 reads CASSIEAGGTTDTQYF. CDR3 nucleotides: TGTGCCAGCAGCATCGAAGCGGGGGGAACCACAGATACGCAGTATTTT.

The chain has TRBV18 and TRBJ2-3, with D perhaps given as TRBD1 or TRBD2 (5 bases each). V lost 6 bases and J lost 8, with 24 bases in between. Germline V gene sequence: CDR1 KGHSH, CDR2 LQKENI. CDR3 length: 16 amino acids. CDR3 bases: TGTGCCAGCTCCCCGCAGGAAGGGACGGGGAGTTTTACGCAGTATTTT. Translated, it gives CASSPQEGTGSFTQYF.

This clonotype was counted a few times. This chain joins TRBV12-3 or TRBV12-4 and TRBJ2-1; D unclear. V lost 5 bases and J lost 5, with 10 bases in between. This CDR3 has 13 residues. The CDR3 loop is CASSAGRHNEQFF. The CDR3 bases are TGTGCCAGCAGTGCCGGGCGGCACAATGAGCAGTTCTTC.

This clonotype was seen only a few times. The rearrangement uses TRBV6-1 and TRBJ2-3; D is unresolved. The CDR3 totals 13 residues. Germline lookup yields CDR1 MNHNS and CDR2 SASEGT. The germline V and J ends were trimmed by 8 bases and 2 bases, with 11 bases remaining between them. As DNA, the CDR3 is TGTGCCAGCTGTCGGCAGACCACAGATACGCAGTATTTT. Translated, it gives CASCRQTTDTQYF.